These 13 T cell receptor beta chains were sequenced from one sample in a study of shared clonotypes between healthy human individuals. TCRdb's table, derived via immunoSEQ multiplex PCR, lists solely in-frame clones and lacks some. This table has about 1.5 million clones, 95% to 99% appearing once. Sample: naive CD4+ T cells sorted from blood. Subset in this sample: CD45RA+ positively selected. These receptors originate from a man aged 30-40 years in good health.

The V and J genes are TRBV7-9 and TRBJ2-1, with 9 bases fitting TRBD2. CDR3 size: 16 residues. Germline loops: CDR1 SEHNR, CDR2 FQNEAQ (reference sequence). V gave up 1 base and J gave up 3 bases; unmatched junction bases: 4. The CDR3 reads CASSLGPSGNYNEQFF. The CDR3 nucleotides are TGTGCCAGCAGCTTAGGGCCTAGCGGGAACTACAATGAGCAGTTCTTC.

The DNA for the CDR3 is TGTGCCAGCAGAAGGGCCGGGACTAGCGACTACGAGCAGTACTTC. The encoded protein is CASRRAGTSDYEQYF. The chain is built from TRBV5-4 and TRBJ2-7; 10 nucleotides agree with TRBD2. This CDR3 is built from 15 residues. Per the germline V gene, CDR1 is SGHNT and CDR2 is YYREEE (reference sequence). The ends lost 5 bases at V and 3 bases at J; junction bases unmatched: 8.

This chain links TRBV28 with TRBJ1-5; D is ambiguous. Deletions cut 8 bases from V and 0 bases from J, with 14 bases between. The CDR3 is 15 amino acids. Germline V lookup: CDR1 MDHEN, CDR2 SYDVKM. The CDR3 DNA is TGTGCCAGCGTGCTTTTCCGGGGTAGCAATCAGCCCCAGCATTTT. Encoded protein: CASVLFRGSNQPQHF.

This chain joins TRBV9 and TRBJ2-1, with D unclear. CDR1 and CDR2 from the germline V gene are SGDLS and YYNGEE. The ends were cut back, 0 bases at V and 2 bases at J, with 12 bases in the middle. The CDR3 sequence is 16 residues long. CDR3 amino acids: CASSVGGGLAYNEQFF. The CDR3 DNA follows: TGTGCCAGCAGCGTAGGGGGTGGGTTGGCCTACAATGAGCAGTTCTTC.

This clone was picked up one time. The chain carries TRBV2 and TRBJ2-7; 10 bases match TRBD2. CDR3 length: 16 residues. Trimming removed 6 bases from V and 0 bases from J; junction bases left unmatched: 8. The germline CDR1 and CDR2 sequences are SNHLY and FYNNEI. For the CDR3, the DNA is TGTGCCAGCAGCCCGTCTCGGACTAGCGGCTCCTACGAGCAGTACTTC. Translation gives CASSPSRTSGSYEQYF.

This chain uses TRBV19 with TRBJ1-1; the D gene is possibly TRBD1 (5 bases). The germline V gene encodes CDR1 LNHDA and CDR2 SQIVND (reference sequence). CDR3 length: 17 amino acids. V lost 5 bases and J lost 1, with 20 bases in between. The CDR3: CASSPRGGGPKNTEAFF. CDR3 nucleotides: TGTGCCAGTAGTCCTCGGGGGGGAGGACCCAAGAACACTGAAGCTTTCTTT. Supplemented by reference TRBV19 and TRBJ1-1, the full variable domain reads DGGITQSPKYLFRKEGQNVTLSCEQNLNHDAMYWYRQDPGQGLRLIYYSQIVNDFQKGDIAEGYSVSREKKESFPLTVTSAQKNPTAFYLCASSPRGGGPKNTEAFFGQGTRLTVV.

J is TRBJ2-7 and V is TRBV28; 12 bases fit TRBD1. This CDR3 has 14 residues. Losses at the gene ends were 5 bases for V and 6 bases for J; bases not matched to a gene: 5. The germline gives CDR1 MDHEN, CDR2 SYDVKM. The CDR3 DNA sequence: TGTGCCAGCAGTCCGGGGGACAGGGGGCGCGAGCAGTACTTC. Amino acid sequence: CASSPGDRGREQYF.

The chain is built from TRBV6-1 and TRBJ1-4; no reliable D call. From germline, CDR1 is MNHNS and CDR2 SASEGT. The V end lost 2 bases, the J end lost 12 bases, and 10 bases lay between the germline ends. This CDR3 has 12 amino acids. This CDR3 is CASSELGLELFF. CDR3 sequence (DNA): TGTGCCAGCAGTGAACTGGGTTTGGAACTGTTTTTT.

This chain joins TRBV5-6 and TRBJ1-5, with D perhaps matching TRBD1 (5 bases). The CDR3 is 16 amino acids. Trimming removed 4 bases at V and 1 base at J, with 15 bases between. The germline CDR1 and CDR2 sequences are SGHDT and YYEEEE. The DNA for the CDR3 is TGTGCCAGCAGCGCCTATTGGTGGGACAGCAATCAGCCCCAGCATTTT. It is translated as CASSAYWWDSNQPQHF. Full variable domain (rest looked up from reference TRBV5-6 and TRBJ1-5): DAGVTQSPTHLIKTRGQQVTLRCSPKSGHDTVSWYQQALGQGPQFIFQYYEEEERQRGNFPDRFSGHQFPNYSSELNVNALLLGDSALYLCASSAYWWDSNQPQHFGDGTRLSIL.

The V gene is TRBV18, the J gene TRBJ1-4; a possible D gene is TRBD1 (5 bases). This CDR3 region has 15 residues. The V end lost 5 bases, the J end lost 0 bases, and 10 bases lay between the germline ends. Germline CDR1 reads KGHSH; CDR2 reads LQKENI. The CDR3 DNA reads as TGTGCCAGCTCAACGACGACAGCAACTAATGAAAAACTGTTTTTT. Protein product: CASSTTTATNEKLFF.

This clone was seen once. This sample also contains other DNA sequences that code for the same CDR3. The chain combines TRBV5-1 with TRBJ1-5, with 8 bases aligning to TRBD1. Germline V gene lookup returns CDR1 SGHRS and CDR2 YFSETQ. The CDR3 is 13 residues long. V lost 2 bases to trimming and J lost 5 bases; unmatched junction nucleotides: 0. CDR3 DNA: TGCGCCAGCAGCTTACAGGGGGATCAGCCCCAGCATTTT. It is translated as CASSLQGDQPQHF.

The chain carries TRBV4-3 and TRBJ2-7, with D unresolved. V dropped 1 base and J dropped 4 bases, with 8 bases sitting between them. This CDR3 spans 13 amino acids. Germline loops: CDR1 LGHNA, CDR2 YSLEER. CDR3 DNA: TGCGCCAGCAGCCAAGCGGGCATGTACGAGCAGTACTTC. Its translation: CASSQAGMYEQYF.

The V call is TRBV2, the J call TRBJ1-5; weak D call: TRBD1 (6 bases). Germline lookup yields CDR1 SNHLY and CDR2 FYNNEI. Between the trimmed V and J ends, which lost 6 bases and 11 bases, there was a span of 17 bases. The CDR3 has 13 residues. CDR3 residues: CASSYGGLESQHF. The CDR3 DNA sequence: TGTGCCAGCAGCTACGGGGGGCTAGAATCCCAGCATTTT. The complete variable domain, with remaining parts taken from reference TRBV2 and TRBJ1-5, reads EPEVTQTPSHQVTQMGQEVILRCVPISNHLYFYWYRQILGQKVEFLVSFYNNEISEKSEIFDDQFSVERPDGSNFTLKIRSTKLEDSAMYFCASSYGGLESQHFGDGTRLSIL.